These T cell receptor beta chains were read from a single sample in a study of TIL therapy for anti-PD-1-resistant metastatic lung cancer. Produced via immunoSEQ multiplex PCR; TCRdb's table is partial and in-frame only. This sample has approximately 18,000 clones, with 83% found just once. The source was blood, collected at baseline. These receptors originate from a person aged 25 to 85 with non-small cell lung cancer. Both conserved end residues are part of each CDR3. A D gene is named only where the DNA matches it firmly. Only some rows state a clone size, as once, few, many or a class for expanded clones.

-	-	TRBV28	TRBJ1-4	TGTGCCAGCATTTCCTCGAACGGGGGTGAAAAACTGTTTTTT	CASISSNGGEKLFF
-	-	TRBV19	TRBJ2-5	TGTGCCAGGGATAAGAGCGGAGTCCAAGAGACCCAGTACTTC	CARDKSGVQETQYF
-	-	TRBV10-3	TRBJ1-4	TGTGCCATCAGTGACAGAGTTAATGAAAAACTGTTTTTT	CAISDRVNEKLFF
-	-	TRBV6-5	TRBJ2-1	TGTGCCAGCAGCCTTACAGGGAAGCCGTACAATGAGCAGTTCTTC	CASSLTGKPYNEQFF
-	-	TRBV11-2	TRBJ2-7	TGTGCCAGCAGCCCTAGTAACAGCTACGAGCAGTACTTC	CASSPSNSYEQYF
-	-	TRBV7-2	TRBJ1-2	TGTGCCAGCAGCTTCGACAGGAGGGACTATGGCTACACCTTC	CASSFDRRDYGYTF
-	TRBD2	TRBV19	TRBJ2-7	TGTGCCAGGGGAAGCGGGAGCCCCTCCTACGAGCAGTACTTC	CARGSGSPSYEQYF
-	-	TRBV20-1	TRBJ2-1	TGCAGTGCTAGAATTTACAATGAGCAGTTCTTC	CSARIYNEQFF
-	-	TRBV27	TRBJ2-1	TGTGCCAGCAGTTTCGGGCTAGATGGGTCCAATGAGCAGTTCTTC	CASSFGLDGSNEQFF
-	-	TRBV2	TRBJ1-5	TGTGCCAGCAGTGAAGCCAATCAGCCCCAGCATTTT	CASSEANQPQHF
-	-	TRBV7-8	TRBJ1-5	TGTGCCAGCAGCTTCAGTCAGAAGGGGAGCAATCAGCCCCAGCATTTT	CASSFSQKGSNQPQHF
-	TRBD2	TRBV29-1	TRBJ2-3	TGCAGCGGGGGGGGTGAGGATACGCAGTATTTT	CSGGGEDTQYF
once	TRBD2	TRBV14	TRBJ2-7	TGTGCCAGCAGCCCCCTAGGCGGGAGGGCCGGCTACGAGCAGTACTTC	CASSPLGGRAGYEQYF
-	-	TRBV27	TRBJ1-3	TGTGCCAGCAGTTTACGTCAGGGCCTCAGAGGAAACACCATATATTTT	CASSLRQGLRGNTIYF
-	-	TRBV4-1	TRBJ2-6	TGCGCCAGCAGCCACCTCACACCTGCGGGGGCCAACGTCCTGACTTTC	CASSHLTPAGANVLTF
-	-	TRBV2	TRBJ2-4	TGTGCCAGCAACGTCTGGGCTGGGGGCAAAAACATTCAGTACTTC	CASNVWAGGKNIQYF
-	TRBD1	TRBV11-1	TRBJ1-2	TGTGCCAGCAGCCGGGACAGGGGGGACTATGGCTACACCTTC	CASSRDRGDYGYTF
once	TRBD2	TRBV27	TRBJ2-1	TGTGCCAGCAGTTTAGGCGGGGGTGATAATGAGCAGTTCTTC	CASSLGGGDNEQFF
-	-	TRBV5-3	TRBJ1-2	TGTGCCAGAAGCTTGATTGGTTCGGGGGGCCCGGAACGTAACTATGGCTACACCTTC	CARSLIGSGGPERNYGYTF
-	TRBD1	TRBV5-6	TRBJ1-3	TGTGCCAGTTCGGGACAGGGGAACACCATATATTTT	CASSGQGNTIYF
few	-	TRBV2	TRBJ1-1	TGTGCCAGCAGCGCGGACGTGAACACTGAAGCTTTCTTT	CASSADVNTEAFF
-	TRBD1	TRBV23-1	TRBJ2-7	TGCGCCAGCAGTCGGAACCGGGACAGGCTTATTTACGAGCAGTACTTC	CASSRNRDRLIYEQYF
once	-	TRBV28	TRBJ2-1	TGTGCCAGCAGATCCGGGGAATTCGGTGAGCAGTTCTTC	CASRSGEFGEQFF
-	-	TRBV6-5	TRBJ1-2	TGTGCCAGCAGTCCTCGGCCGTATGGCTACACCTTC	CASSPRPYGYTF
-	TRBD2	TRBV4-3	TRBJ2-1	TGCGCCAGCAGCCAAGAGACGGTGGAAGCGGGGGACAATGAGCAGTTCTTC	CASSQETVEAGDNEQFF
-	TRBD2	TRBV15	TRBJ2-5	TGTGCCACCAGGCCGACTAGCGAGTCCCAAGAGACCCAGTACTTC	CATRPTSESQETQYF
-	TRBD2	TRBV27	TRBJ2-5	TGTGCCAGCAGTTTGGGAGCGGGAGTGAGAGAGACCCAGTACTTC	CASSLGAGVRETQYF
once	-	TRBV19	TRBJ2-1	TGTGCCAGTAGTATCGACAGGAGCTCCTACAATGAGCAGTTCTTC	CASSIDRSSYNEQFF
once	-	TRBV28	TRBJ2-2	TGTGCCAGCAGACAGGCTATCGGGGAGCTGTTTTTT	CASRQAIGELFF
-	TRBD1	TRBV30	TRBJ1-2	TGTGCCTGGAGCCAGGGACAGGGGTCCCGCCGCAACTATGGCTACACCTTC	CAWSQGQGSRRNYGYTF
-	TRBD2	TRBV11-2	TRBJ2-1	TGTGCCAGCAGCTTCGAGACTAGCGGGAGTTTGGAGCAGTTCTTC	CASSFETSGSLEQFF
-	TRBD1	TRBV6-6	TRBJ1-6	TGTGCCAGCAGTTCGGGACAGGGCGATTCACCCCTCCACTTT	CASSSGQGDSPLHF
-	-	TRBV28	TRBJ1-6	TGTGCCAGCAAACCGTATGAAGATAATTCACCCCTCCACTTT	CASKPYEDNSPLHF
-	TRBD1	TRBV27	TRBJ1-2	TGTGCCAGCAGAAAAACCCCCAACCCCGGGACAGGCTATGGCTACACCTTC	CASRKTPNPGTGYGYTF
-	TRBD1	TRBV7-2	TRBJ1-1	TGTGCCAGCAGTCCCGGGACAGGGGAGGAAGCTTTCTTT	CASSPGTGEEAFF
-	TRBD2	TRBV4-3	TRBJ2-7	TGCGCCAGCAGCCAAGAGGGGGCTAGCGGGGGCCTCTACGAGCAGTACTTC	CASSQEGASGGLYEQYF
-	-	TRBV7-2	TRBJ2-1	TGTGCCAGCCTAAAACCGAACTCCTACAATGAGCAGTTCTTC	CASLKPNSYNEQFF
-	TRBD2	TRBV7-2	TRBJ2-7	TGTGCCAGCAGCGCCGGACTAGCGGCAAACTACGAGCAGTACTTC	CASSAGLAANYEQYF
-	-	TRBV5-1	TRBJ2-6	TGCGCCAGCAGCTCCAGCCCCGGGGGGCTTGGGGCCAACGTCCTGACTTTC	CASSSSPGGLGANVLTF
-	-	TRBV15	TRBJ2-5	TGTGCCACCAGCACCCGTGTCAAAGAAGGGGAGACCCAGTACTTC	CATSTRVKEGETQYF
-	TRBD2	TRBV6-1	TRBJ2-1	TGTGCCAGCAGAGCTAGCGGGGGGGCAAATGAGCAGTTCTTC	CASRASGGANEQFF
-	-	TRBV19	TRBJ2-6	TGTGCCAGTACTATACTTCAGGGCTCTGGGGCCAACGTCCTGACTTTC	CASTILQGSGANVLTF
-	TRBD1	TRBV4-2	TRBJ1-6	TGTGCCAGCAGCCAACGTAGGGACAGGGGGTATGTTAGCTCCTATAATTCACCCCTCCACTTT	CASSQRRDRGYVSSYNSPLHF
-	TRBD1	TRBV4-3	TRBJ2-7	TGCGCCAGCAGCCAAGGCTCGACAGGGTTCAACGAGCAGTACTTC	CASSQGSTGFNEQYF
-	-	TRBV19	TRBJ2-1	TGTGCCAGTAGTATAGCGAGAAATGAGCAGTTCTTC	CASSIARNEQFF
once	-	TRBV5-4	TRBJ2-3	TGTGCCAGCAGCTTGGCTTCCCGAACAGATACGCAGTATTTT	CASSLASRTDTQYF
-	TRBD1	TRBV10-3	TRBJ2-6	TGTGCCATCGGCTATGGGACAGGAGTAGCTGGGGCCAACGTCCTGACTTTC	CAIGYGTGVAGANVLTF
-	TRBD1	TRBV6-5	TRBJ2-7	TGTGCCCGAGGGAAGGACAGGCCCTACGAGCAGTACTTC	CARGKDRPYEQYF
-	-	TRBV4-3	TRBJ1-1	TGCGCCAGCAGCCAAGATGGGCCCCCTACTTTGGGTGAAGCTTTCTTT	CASSQDGPPTLGEAFF
once	-	TRBV4-2	TRBJ1-3	TGTGCCAGCAGCCAAGTAGGTGGGGCTGATGGAAACACCATATATTTT	CASSQVGGADGNTIYF
-	TRBD2	TRBV13	TRBJ2-4	TGTGCCAGCAGCGGGGGACTAGCGGGAGAACTAGCCAAAAACATTCAGTACTTC	CASSGGLAGELAKNIQYF
-	-	TRBV7-8	TRBJ2-1	TGTGCCAGCAGCCCCGGACCAGATGGTGAGCAGTTCTTC	CASSPGPDGEQFF
-	TRBD1	TRBV4-2	TRBJ1-1	TGTGCCAGCAGCCAAGTCCCGGGACAGGGGAACGCTGAAGCTTTCTTT	CASSQVPGQGNAEAFF
-	-	TRBV18	TRBJ2-3	TGTGCCAGCTCACCTGGGACAGATACGCAGTATTTT	CASSPGTDTQYF
-	TRBD1	TRBV5-7	TRBJ2-3	TGTGCCAGCAGCTGGGGGACGACAGGGATCTCCACAGATACGCAGTATTTT	CASSWGTTGISTDTQYF
-	-	TRBV7-3	TRBJ2-7	TGTGCCAGCAGCCCATCTGGAGGAAGCTACGAGCAGTACTTC	CASSPSGGSYEQYF
once	-	TRBV4-3	TRBJ2-1	TGCGCCAGCAGCCCTACGGACCAGGAGGACAATGAGCAGTTCTTC	CASSPTDQEDNEQFF
-	-	TRBV30	TRBJ2-7	TGTGCCTGGAGTGGTGGGGGCAGCTCCTACGAGCAGTACTTC	CAWSGGGSSYEQYF
few	TRBD1	TRBV9	TRBJ1-1	TGTGCCAGCAGCCCCGCTGGACAGGCCCATGAAGCTTTCTTT	CASSPAGQAHEAFF
-	TRBD2	TRBV4-2	TRBJ2-7	TGTGCCAGCAGCCCTTCCGGGACTAGCGGGAGATGGGACGAGCAGTACTTC	CASSPSGTSGRWDEQYF